The 21 T cell receptor beta chains given below trace back to one sample, sequenced in a study of cytomegalovirus exposure and HLA in healthy donors. Primers for the PCR totalled 60 Vbeta and 13 Jbeta. Produced via immunoSEQ multiplex PCR; TCRdb's table is partial and in-frame only. The sample includes 60,000 to 70,000 clones, approximately 80% of them seen just once. The specimen sequenced was PBMCs. Receptors were obtained from a man aged 18 to 30 in good health and CMV-seropositive.

The J gene is TRBJ1-2, the V gene TRBV29-1; maybe TRBD1 (5 bases). The CDR3 runs 10 residues. CDR1 is SQVTM, CDR2 ANQGSEA, per germline. V lost 5 bases, J lost 6 bases, and 7 bases lay in between. CDR3 region: CSVTGDGYTF. The CDR3 nucleotides are TGCAGCGTTACGGGGGATGGCTACACCTTC.

Here the CDR3 reads CASSYSSEETQYF. The CDR3 coding sequence is TGTGCCAGCAGTTACTCAAGCGAAGAGACCCAGTACTTC. The V call is TRBV6-5, the J call TRBJ2-5; D is uncertain. Germline V gene lookup returns CDR1 MNHEY and CDR2 SVGAGI. This CDR3 spans 13 amino acids. V lost 0 bases to trimming and J lost 3 bases, with 5 bases between them.

The rearrangement uses TRBV11-3 and TRBJ1-1, with D tentatively TRBD1 (5 bases). Germline CDR1 SGHNT, CDR2 YENEEA. Trimming left V 6 bases short and J 1 base short, with 12 bases between. There are 14 residues in the CDR3. The CDR3 region has the DNA TGTGCCAGCAGTTCTTCAGGGAAGAACACTGAAGCTTTCTTT. As protein: CASSSSGKNTEAFF.

This chain joins TRBV6-1 and TRBJ2-2, with TRBD1 matching 11 bases. CDR1 is MNHNS and CDR2 is SASEGT in the germline V gene. Trimming cost V 7 bases and J 6 bases; bases outside gene matches: 7. This CDR3 contains 15 residues. CDR3 protein: CASTFGQGASGELFF. The CDR3 nucleotides are TGTGCCAGCACCTTCGGACAGGGGGCATCCGGGGAGCTGTTTTTT.

The chain joins TRBV7-9 to TRBJ2-2; a weak D match, TRBD2 (5 bases). Deletions cut 3 bases from V and 2 bases from J, with 7 bases between. Germline CDR1 reads SEHNR; CDR2 reads FQNEAQ (reference sequence). CDR3 size: 14 residues. The CDR3 DNA sequence: TGTGCCAGCAGCTTTCGGGGTAACACCGGGGAGCTGTTTTTT. The encoded protein is CASSFRGNTGELFF.

The chain links TRBV2 to TRBJ2-7; D perhaps matches TRBD2 (6 bases). CDR1 SNHLY and CDR2 FYNNEI come from the germline V gene. Trimming stripped 6 bases from V and 0 bases from J, with 15 bases between. The CDR3 runs to 15 residues. This CDR3 is CASSQSGVNSYEQYF. CDR3 nucleotide sequence: TGTGCCAGCAGCCAATCGGGAGTGAACTCCTACGAGCAGTACTTC.

The chain is built from TRBV7-8 and TRBJ2-1; 9 nucleotides align to TRBD1. V was clipped by 5 bases and J by 2 bases; unmatched bases: 7. CDR1 and CDR2 (germline): SGHVS, FQNEAQ. CDR3 size: 16 residues. In nucleotides, the CDR3 is TGTGCCAGCAGCGCCCGGACAGGGGATACCTACAATGAGCAGTTCTTC. It yields the protein CASSARTGDTYNEQFF. The full variable domain, its missing parts supplied by reference TRBV7-8 and TRBJ2-1, is GAGVSQSPRYKVAKRGQDVALRCDPISGHVSLFWYQQALGQGPEFLTYFQNEAQLDKSGLPSDRFFAERPEGSVSTLKIQRTQQEDSAVYLCASSARTGDTYNEQFFGPGTRLTVL.

This chain links TRBV15 with TRBJ2-6; 9 nucleotides agree with TRBD1. V dropped 1 base and J dropped 0; count of bases not matched to a gene: 7. Germline CDR1 LNHNV, CDR2 YYDKDF (reference sequence). This CDR3 has 19 residues. CDR3 protein: CATSRVFGTGSSGANVLTF. The CDR3 nucleotides read TGTGCCACCAGCAGAGTATTTGGGACAGGGTCCTCTGGGGCCAACGTCCTGACTTTC.

This clone has a handful of counts. This chain joins TRBV10-1 and TRBJ2-1; D unresolved. The germline V gene has CDR1 WNHNN and CDR2 SYGVQD (reference sequence). V lost 3 bases, J lost 0 bases, and 9 bases lay in between. This CDR3 spans 15 amino acids. The CDR3 DNA reads TGCGCCAGCAGTGACAGCGTGCCCTCCTACAATGAGCAGTTCTTC. This translates into CASSDSVPSYNEQFF.

In the case of this clone: A junction end diverges from the germline sequence, so it may reflect a read error. The same CDR3 arises from other DNA sequences in this sample as well. The rearrangement links TRBV9 to TRBJ1-5, with D unclear. Germline V gives CDR1 SGDLS, CDR2 YYNGEE. The CDR3 totals 15 residues. The CDR3 region is CASSVGGNSNQPQHF. In DNA, the CDR3 is TGTGCCAGCAGCGTAGGAGGTAATAGCAATCAGCCCCAACATTTT.

This chain connects TRBV7-2 to TRBJ1-2; 8 bases align to TRBD1. The germline V gene encodes CDR1 SGHTA and CDR2 FQGNSA. After removal of 3 bases from V and 3 bases from J, the junction contained 3 bases not matched to a gene. The CDR3 has 14 residues. CDR3 in DNA: TGTGCCAGCAGCTTTAACAGGGGGTACTATGGCTACACCTTC. Translating it yields CASSFNRGYYGYTF.

The chain has TRBV29-1 and TRBJ2-7; the D gene is possibly TRBD2 (5 bases). V was pared by 3 bases and J by 7 bases, with 13 bases between. This CDR3 comprises 12 residues. Germline V gives CDR1 SQVTM, CDR2 ANQGSEA. The CDR3 sequence is CSVDSRPGEQYF. The CDR3 bases are TGCAGCGTTGATAGTCGGCCGGGGGAGCAGTACTTC.

This clone has a single count. The same CDR3 also results from other DNA sequences found in this sample. This rearrangement joins TRBV30 to TRBJ1-5; no clear D gene. The CDR3 is made up of 13 amino acids. V was cut by 0 bases and J by 4 bases, with 7 bases left in between. Germline CDR1 reads GTSNPN; CDR2 reads SVGIG (reference sequence). The CDR3 coding sequence is TGTGCCTGGAGTGTGGCAGGTAATCAGCCCCAGCATTTT. It translates to CAWSVAGNQPQHF.

J is TRBJ2-2 and V is TRBV29-1; TRBD2 matches at 8 bases. This CDR3 contains 14 residues. The junction had 5 bases not matched to a gene; V was cut back by 7 bases and J by 1 base. The V gene's germline CDR1 is SQVTM and CDR2 ANQGSEA. The CDR3 sequence: CSARTSGNTGELFF. Here the CDR3 DNA reads TGCAGCGCCCGTACTAGCGGGAACACCGGGGAGCTGTTTTTT.

The chain is built from TRBV6-6 and TRBJ2-7; D possibly corresponds to TRBD2 (5 bases). V was clipped by 5 bases and J by 4 bases, with 9 bases between them. CDR3 size: 12 residues. Germline CDR1 and CDR2: MNHNY and SVGAGI (reference sequence). The chain's CDR3 is CASSPGSYEQYF. CDR3 nucleotides: TGTGCCAGCAGTCCGGGGTCATACGAGCAGTACTTC.

This clone was seen only a few times. The gene calls are TRBV5-6 and TRBJ1-2; TRBD1 matches at 9 bases. The V gene end was trimmed by 9 bases and the J gene end by 4 bases; junction bases not matched to a gene: 10. Germline V gene data show CDR1 as SGHDT and CDR2 as YYEEEE. The CDR3 runs 14 residues. The CDR3 DNA reads as TGTGCCACCACGGGACAGGGCCTCCCCTATGGCTACACCTTC. Amino acids: CATTGQGLPYGYTF.

This clone has more than one count but fewer than ten. The V call is TRBV29-1, the J call TRBJ1-1, with 9 bases matching TRBD1. Germline V gene lookup returns CDR1 SQVTM and CDR2 ANQGSEA. The CDR3 has 14 amino acids. Losses at the gene ends were 4 bases for V and 3 bases for J; bases not matched to a gene: 6. The CDR3 nucleotides read TGCAGCGTTGGGCTACAGGGGGCGGACACTGAAGCTTTCTTT. Translating it yields CSVGLQGADTEAFF.

J is TRBJ2-3 and V is TRBV7-2; D is uncertain. The CDR3 contains 16 residues. Trimming removed 7 bases at V and 2 bases at J, with 19 bases between. Germline V gene lookup returns CDR1 SGHTA and CDR2 FQGNSA. CDR3 sequence: CASTSPPGFITDTQYF. The CDR3 nucleotides are TGTGCCAGCACCTCACCGCCAGGCTTTATCACAGATACGCAGTATTTT.

This clone has only a few counts. The rearrangement joins TRBV27 to TRBJ2-6; D gene ambiguous. This CDR3 comprises 14 residues. V was cut by 4 bases and J by 4 bases, with 8 bases left in between. Germline CDR1 MNHEY, CDR2 SMNVEV (reference sequence). CDR3 nucleotides: TGTGCCAGCAGTTCCCAAGCGGGGGCCAACGTCCTGACTTTC. It is translated as CASSSQAGANVLTF.

This chain connects TRBV30 to TRBJ2-7; possibly TRBD2 for D (5 bases). The CDR3 is made up of 11 amino acids. CDR1 GTSNPN and CDR2 SVGIG come from the germline V gene (reference sequence). V was clipped by 5 bases and J by 5 bases, with 10 bases between them. CDR3 DNA: TGTGCCTGGGGCATCGGGGACGAGCAGTACTTC. As protein: CAWGIGDEQYF.

The chain joins TRBV7-2 to TRBJ2-2; D is undetermined. Trimming pared 7 bases from V and 5 bases from J, leaving 5 bases between. This CDR3 spans 11 amino acids. Germline loops: CDR1 SGHTA, CDR2 FQGNSA. CDR3 in amino acids: CASKITGELFF. In nucleotides, the CDR3 is TGTGCCAGCAAAATAACCGGGGAGCTGTTTTTT. Combining the CDR3 with reference TRBV7-2 and TRBJ2-2 gives the whole variable domain GAGVSQSPSNKVTEKGKDVELRCDPISGHTALYWYRQSLGQGLEFLIYFQGNSAPDKSGLPSDRFSAERTGGSVSTLTIQRTQQEDSAVYLCASKITGELFFGEGSRLTVL.